The rows below give T cell receptor beta chains drawn from one sample of a study of PD-L1 blockade in urothelial cancer. Sequenced by immunoSEQ multiplex PCR; TCRdb stores in-frame clones only, minus some. The data hold 68,000 or so clones, with 81% observed a single time. Source: PBMCs, taken around atezolizumab (anti-PD-L1) treatment. Source of these receptors: an older man with urothelial cancer. The CDR3 runs from the conserved cysteine through the conserved F or W. A D gene is named only where the DNA matches it firmly. Clone size, where shown, is once, few, many, or a class for clones that have expanded.

D	J	size	V	CDR3	DNA
NA	TRBJ2-6	NA	TRBV5-1	CASSLVPGSGANVLTF	TGCGCCAGCAGCTTGGTACCAGGGTCTGGGGCCAACGTCCTGACTTTC
TRBD1	TRBJ2-7	NA	TRBV6-5	CASSYTGVAYEQYF	TGTGCCAGCAGTTACACAGGGGTAGCCTACGAGCAGTACTTC
TRBD2	TRBJ2-2	NA	TRBV2	CASSETSGGTYTGELFF	TGTGCCAGCAGTGAGACTAGCGGGGGCACATACACCGGGGAGCTGTTTTTT
TRBD1	TRBJ2-5	NA	TRBV25-1	CASSEWGQGRETQYF	TGTGCCAGCAGTGAATGGGGACAGGGAAGGGAGACCCAGTACTTC
NA	TRBJ1-5	NA	TRBV25-1	CASSPGRKDQPQHF	TGTGCCAGCAGTCCAGGGAGGAAGGATCAGCCCCAGCATTTT
NA	TRBJ2-7	NA	TRBV7-2	CASSLVGGSSYEQYF	TGTGCCAGCAGCTTGGTCGGGGGTAGCTCCTACGAGCAGTACTTC
TRBD1	TRBJ1-3	NA	TRBV11-3	CASSSRDRGNTIYF	TGTGCCAGCAGCTCCCGGGACAGGGGAAACACCATATATTTT
NA	TRBJ1-2	NA	TRBV15	CATSRGAGTNYGYTF	TGTGCCACCAGCAGAGGGGCCGGGACTAACTATGGCTACACCTTC
NA	TRBJ1-2	NA	TRBV7-9	CASSSIAGGYGYTF	TGTGCCAGCAGCTCTATCGCCGGCGGCTATGGCTACACCTTC
TRBD1	TRBJ2-7	once	TRBV4-1	CASSLVGQGHEQYF	TGCGCCAGCAGCCTCGTCGGACAGGGCCACGAGCAGTACTTC
TRBD1	TRBJ1-2	NA	TRBV5-1	CASSYRDSSNYGYTF	TGCGCCAGCAGCTACCGGGACAGTTCCAACTATGGCTACACCTTC
NA	TRBJ2-7	NA	TRBV5-5	CASSPTVYEQYF	TGTGCCAGCAGCCCGACAGTCTACGAGCAGTACTTC
NA	TRBJ2-5	NA	TRBV11-3	CASSFGGKAGSETQYF	TGTGCCAGCAGCTTTGGGGGGAAGGCTGGCTCGGAGACCCAGTACTTC
NA	TRBJ2-7	NA	TRBV5-1	CASSPFGGSSYEQYF	TGCGCCAGCAGCCCGTTCGGGGGAAGCTCCTACGAGCAGTACTTC
NA	TRBJ1-2	NA	TRBV19	CASNDYLGYTF	TGTGCCAGTAACGACTATCTTGGCTACACCTTC
NA	TRBJ2-5	NA	TRBV20-1	CSARPGETQYF	TGCAGTGCTAGACCCGGGGAGACCCAGTACTTC
NA	TRBJ1-5	NA	TRBV7-2	CASSEKGGPGNQPQHF	TGTGCCAGCAGCGAGAAAGGAGGGCCCGGCAATCAGCCCCAGCATTTT
NA	TRBJ2-7	NA	TRBV7-9	CASSLGLRYEQYF	TGTGCCAGCAGCTTAGGGTTGCGGTACGAGCAGTACTTC
NA	TRBJ2-3	NA	TRBV19	CASKFQGLHTDTQYF	TGTGCCAGTAAGTTCCAGGGACTCCACACAGATACGCAGTATTTT